This T cell receptor beta chain was profiled in a study of shared clonotypes between healthy human individuals. The study's findings and limits: In the sorted subsets, rarefaction showed sequencing was incomplete despite large depth. Generation probability values for non-shared clonotypes were lower than those for clonotypes shared by all four donors.

Notes on this clone: Its matching antigen is unknown.

Into CD45RA+ naive and CD45RA-negative memory subsets, the CD4+ cells were split. Trimming shortened V by 5 bases and J by 2 bases, and 7 bases separated the two germline ends. The CDR3 consists of 14 residues. Germline V gives CDR1 LNHDA, CDR2 SQIVND (reference sequence). Researchers ran the assay at a deep level. Using immunoSEQ multiplex PCR, the repertoire was profiled, and TCRdb retains in-frame clones only, with some absent. The profile shows about 1.5 million clones, around 95% of them singletons. The sequenced material came from naive CD4+ T cells sorted from blood. The subset: CD45RA+ positively selected. The sequence was collected from a young man in good health. The V call is TRBV19, the J call TRBJ2-6; D remains unclear. For the CDR3, the DNA is TGTGCCAGTAGTTTGTCCACTGGGGCCAACGTCCTGACTTTC. Protein product: CASSLSTGANVLTF.